The next 29 T cell receptor beta chains were all read from a single sample in a study of shared clonotypes between healthy human individuals (dated by TCRdb to between 2020 and 2021). For the CD8 naive samples, CD45RO-negative cells were positively selected for CCR7, yielding a CD45RA+CCR7+ population from which TemRA cells were excluded. Library construction relied on the immunoSEQ multiplex PCR assay. The table was pulled from immuneACCESS by TCRdb, which kept in-frame rearrangements only. Such tables lose some clones; where checked, under half of the loss comes from unresolved V genes, and the rest has no known cause. In this sample the table shows some 2,000,000 clones, about 95% of which occur a single time. The ten largest clones take up 0.85% to 1.3% of the sample. The source material was naive CD8+ T cells sorted from blood. This specimen's cell subset or site label, per the study, means: CD45RA+CCR7+. The receptors were sampled from a man aged 18-30 years in good health.

The genes are TRBV7-2 and TRBJ2-2; TRBD1 agrees at 7 bases. The CDR3 loop spans 13 amino acids. Germline lookup yields CDR1 SGHTA and CDR2 FQGNSA. Trimming cost V 4 bases and J 6 bases; bases outside gene matches: 2. The CDR3 DNA reads as TGTGCCAGCAGCTACGGGACAGCCGGGGAGCTGTTTTTT. This codes for CASSYGTAGELFF.

A remark on this clone: Other DNA variants within this sample encode the same CDR3. The CDR3 region is CASSSSGGAGDTQYF. The CDR3 region has the DNA TGTGCCAGCAGCTCTAGCGGGGGGGCAGGAGATACGCAGTATTTT. This chain connects TRBV7-3 to TRBJ2-3; 12 bases align to TRBD2. Trimming removed 4 bases from V and 5 bases from J; junction bases left unmatched: 4. Germline loops: CDR1 SGHTA, CDR2 FQGTGA. The CDR3 contains 15 residues.

V is TRBV4-1 and J is TRBJ2-7; TRBD1 agrees at 8 bases. This CDR3 is built from 16 residues. V lost 4 bases and J lost 4; bases outside the gene matches: 12. The V gene's germline CDR1 is MGHRA and CDR2 YSYEKL. In DNA form, the CDR3 reads TGCGCCAGCAGCCCTGTCCTACGACAGGGGATTTACGAGCAGTACTTC. It is translated as CASSPVLRQGIYEQYF.

The chain recombines TRBV2 with TRBJ2-7; 7 bases are a match to TRBD1. V dropped 4 bases and J dropped 1; count of bases not matched to a gene: 4. The CDR3 totals 14 residues. Germline CDR1 reads SNHLY; CDR2 reads FYNNEI. The CDR3 DNA follows: TGTGCCAGCAGTGGACAGGGAATGTCCTACGAGCAGTACTTC. Amino acids: CASSGQGMSYEQYF.

With regard to this clone: Other DNA sequences in this sample translate to the same CDR3. The chain carries TRBV13 and TRBJ2-5; possibly TRBD1 for D (6 bases). The CDR3 runs to 13 residues. V was trimmed by 4 bases and J by 2 bases, leaving 8 bases between them. Germline loops: CDR1 PRHDT, CDR2 FYEKMQ (reference sequence). CDR3: CASSSGQQETQYF. Here the CDR3 DNA reads TGTGCCAGCAGCTCGGGACAACAAGAGACCCAGTACTTC.

This chain uses TRBV11-2 with TRBJ1-5; 9 bases are a match to TRBD1. V lost 6 bases and J lost 7; bases outside the gene matches: 10. Per the germline V gene, CDR1 is SGHAT and CDR2 is FQNNGV. The length of the CDR3 is 15 residues. CDR3 in DNA: TGTGCCAGCAGGATCATACAGGGGGCTGGACAGCCCCAGCATTTT. This codes for CASRIIQGAGQPQHF.

The sample holds one count of this clone. The V call is TRBV9, the J call TRBJ2-2; 8 nucleotides agree with TRBD1. Unmatched junction bases numbered 12, after V lost 4 bases and J lost 1 base. CDR3 length: 18 residues. The V gene's germline CDR1 is SGDLS and CDR2 YYNGEE. The CDR3: CASSTPRTGQGNTGELFF. CDR3 coding DNA: TGTGCCAGCAGCACCCCTCGGACCGGACAGGGGAACACCGGGGAGCTGTTTTTT.

This chain joins TRBV5-1 and TRBJ2-3; D not certain. The germline CDR1 and CDR2 sequences are SGHRS and YFSETQ. V lost 0 bases and J lost 0, with 11 bases in between. This CDR3 has 16 residues. CDR3 sequence reads: CASSLVLGSSTDTQYF. CDR3 sequence (DNA): TGCGCCAGCAGCTTGGTTCTGGGCTCTAGCACAGATACGCAGTATTTT. The full variable domain, in which reference TRBV5-1 and TRBJ2-3 provide the parts outside the CDR3, is KAGVTQTPRYLIKTRGQQVTLSCSPISGHRSVSWYQQTPGQGLQFLFEYFSETQRNKGNFPGRFSGRQFSNSRSEMNVSTLELGDSALYLCASSLVLGSSTDTQYFGPGTRLTVL.

This chain's CDR3 is CASSLLRVSGFTEAFF. CDR3 coding DNA: TGTGCCAGCAGCTTACTCAGGGTCTCTGGTTTCACTGAAGCTTTCTTT. This chain links TRBV7-8 with TRBJ1-1; D perhaps matches TRBD1 (5 bases). The CDR3 totals 16 residues. V gave up 2 bases and J gave up 4 bases, with 17 bases separating them. CDR1 SGHVS and CDR2 FQNEAQ come from the germline V gene.

V usage is TRBV10-3 and J usage is TRBJ2-3; weak D call: TRBD2 (7 bases). CDR3 size: 14 residues. Trimming pared 10 bases from V and 6 bases from J, leaving 20 bases between. CDR1 ENHRY and CDR2 SYGVKD come from the germline V gene. In nucleotides, the CDR3 is TGTGCCACCAACCGGGACAAGGGAGGGGATACGCAGTATTTT. This gives the protein CATNRDKGGDTQYF.

The chain joins TRBV14 to TRBJ2-7; possible D gene TRBD1, 6 bases. This CDR3 comprises 13 residues. With 5 bases removed from V and 5 bases from J, the gap between germline ends came to 13 bases. Germline CDR1 reads SGHDN; CDR2 reads FVKESK. In nucleotides, the CDR3 is TGTGCCAGCAGCTTGTTGGGGGCGGACGAGCAGTACTTC. Translated: CASSLLGADEQYF.

The chain is built from TRBV7-3 and TRBJ2-1; 14 nucleotides align to TRBD2. CDR1 and CDR2 from the germline V gene are SGHTA and FQGTGA. Unmatched junction bases numbered 14, after V lost 5 bases and J lost 8 bases. This CDR3 region has 18 residues. The CDR3 loop reads CASSQSGTSGGVGDEQFF. The CDR3 nucleotides are TGTGCCAGCAGCCAGTCGGGGACTAGCGGGGGTGTAGGAGATGAGCAGTTCTTC.

The V and J genes are TRBV27 and TRBJ1-5; 8 nucleotides agree with TRBD1. After removal of 2 bases from V and 4 bases from J, the junction contained 4 bases not matched to a gene. CDR1 is MNHEY, CDR2 SMNVEV, per germline (reference sequence). This CDR3 has 15 amino acids. The CDR3 region is CASSLGTGGNQPQHF. CDR3 DNA sequence: TGTGCCAGCAGTTTAGGCACAGGGGGGAATCAGCCCCAGCATTTT.

V usage is TRBV28 and J usage is TRBJ2-7; no firm D call. Trimming removed 2 bases from V and 0 bases from J, with 20 bases in between. The CDR3 runs to 18 residues. Germline values: CDR1 MDHEN, CDR2 SYDVKM. CDR3 coding DNA: TGTGCCAGCAGTTTAGCCCTTACCCAGGTCCCAAGCTCCTACGAGCAGTACTTC. This gives the protein CASSLALTQVPSSYEQYF.

The chain couples TRBV6-6 to TRBJ2-1; D gene unclear. The V end was cut by 7 bases, the J end by 2 bases, with 9 bases between. This CDR3 has 13 residues. CDR1 is MNHNY, CDR2 SVGAGI, per germline (reference sequence). CDR3 DNA: TGTGCCAGCACGCTGGATCCCTACAATGAGCAGTTCTTC. It specifies CASTLDPYNEQFF.

The gene calls are TRBV10-3 and TRBJ2-5; the D gene is possibly TRBD2 (6 bases). V was shortened by 7 bases and J by 5 bases, with 17 bases between the two germline ends. Looked up from germline, CDR1 is ENHRY and CDR2 is SYGVKD. CDR3 size: 14 residues. In DNA, the CDR3 is TGTGCCATCAACCGGGACCGTGGGGGGGAGACCCAGTACTTC. Translating it yields CAINRDRGGETQYF.

V and J are TRBV9 and TRBJ1-2, with D possibly TRBD1 on 6 matching bases. Germline assignment: CDR1 SGDLS and CDR2 YYNGEE. V lost 4 bases and J 4 bases, leaving 11 bases between the germline ends. This CDR3 has 13 residues. As DNA, the CDR3 is TGTGCCAGCAGCCAGGACAGTCTCTATGGCTACACCTTC. Protein product: CASSQDSLYGYTF.

The chain links TRBV7-9 to TRBJ2-5; D unclear. The CDR3 totals 13 residues. V gave up 5 bases and J gave up 5 bases, with 12 bases separating them. CDR1 is SEHNR, CDR2 FQNEAQ, per germline (reference sequence). This CDR3 reads CASSPVGWETQYF. The CDR3 DNA reads TGTGCCAGCAGCCCAGTGGGTTGGGAGACCCAGTACTTC.

The sample holds one count of this clone. This chain links TRBV5-5 with TRBJ2-1, with TRBD2 as a possible D gene (5 bases). Deletions cut 4 bases from V and 3 bases from J, with 14 bases between. The V gene's germline CDR1 is SGHKS and CDR2 YYEKEE (reference sequence). This CDR3 is 15 amino acids long. CDR3 protein: CASSPYLSDYNEQFF. The CDR3 DNA reads as TGTGCCAGCAGCCCTTACCTTAGCGACTACAATGAGCAGTTCTTC.

CDR3 residues: CAWGTYSNQPQHF. The CDR3 coding sequence is TGTGCCTGGGGCACCTATAGCAATCAGCCCCAGCATTTT. The chain uses TRBV30 and TRBJ1-5; D is ambiguous. The CDR3 covers 13 residues. V lost 5 bases, J lost 0 bases, and 8 bases lay in between. From germline, CDR1 is GTSNPN and CDR2 SVGIG (reference sequence).

The V call is TRBV2, the J call TRBJ2-5; a possible D gene is TRBD1 (6 bases). Germline lookup yields CDR1 SNHLY and CDR2 FYNNEI. The CDR3 sequence is 13 residues long. V shed 6 bases and J shed 5 bases, with 13 bases lying between them. In nucleotides, the CDR3 is TGTGCCAGCAGCCAGGGGTATTCGGAGACCCAGTACTTC. Encoded protein: CASSQGYSETQYF.

V is TRBV29-1 and J is TRBJ1-1; a weak D match, TRBD1 (5 bases). This CDR3 region has 11 residues. Per the germline V gene, CDR1 is SQVTM and CDR2 is ANQGSEA. CDR3 sequence (DNA): TGCAGTGCAGGGTTGCACACTGAAGCTTTCTTT. It yields the protein CSAGLHTEAFF.

The CDR3 protein is CASSLGGPNEQFF. The CDR3 bases are TGTGCCAGCAGCCTCGGGGGGCCCAATGAGCAGTTCTTC. The chain couples TRBV7-3 to TRBJ2-1, with a weak D call TRBD2 (7 bases). Between the trimmed V and J ends, which lost 5 bases and 6 bases, there was a span of 11 bases. The CDR3 covers 13 residues. Germline CDR1 is SGHTA and CDR2 is FQGTGA.

The gene calls are TRBV9 and TRBJ2-2; D ambiguous. CDR1 is SGDLS and CDR2 is YYNGEE in the germline V gene. The CDR3 covers 17 residues. The V end was cut by 0 bases, the J end by 3 bases, with 15 bases between. CDR3 bases: TGTGCCAGCAGCGTAGGGGTAGTGGGCCGCTACACCGGGGAGCTGTTTTTT. Its translation: CASSVGVVGRYTGELFF. Full variable domain (missing parts from reference TRBV9 and TRBJ2-2): DSGVTQTPKHLITATGQRVTLRCSPRSGDLSVYWYQQSLDQGLQFLIQYYNGEERAKGNILERFSAQQFPDLHSELNLSSLELGDSALYFCASSVGVVGRYTGELFFGEGSRLTVL.

The V gene is TRBV7-9, the J gene TRBJ1-4; a possible D gene is TRBD1 (6 bases). The CDR3 is made up of 15 amino acids. The germline gives CDR1 SEHNR, CDR2 FQNEAQ (reference sequence). The V gene lost 4 bases and the J gene lost 2 bases, with 11 bases spanning the gap. The CDR3 nucleotides read TGTGCCAGCAGCTCGGACAGATCCACTAATGAAAAACTGTTTTTT. Translation: CASSSDRSTNEKLFF.

The genes are TRBV29-1 and TRBJ2-5, with 13 bases fitting TRBD2. V gave up 3 bases and J gave up 1 base; unmatched junction bases: 5. The CDR3 spans 16 residues. Germline CDR1 is SQVTM and CDR2 is ANQGSEA. The CDR3 bases are TGCAGCGTTGAGGGGACTAGCGGGGATATCCAAGAGACCCAGTACTTC. Translation: CSVEGTSGDIQETQYF. The entire variable domain, with the rest obtained from reference TRBV29-1 and TRBJ2-5, is as follows: SAVISQKPSRDICQRGTSLTIQCQVDSQVTMMFWYRQQPGQSLTLIATANQGSEATYESGFVIDKFPISRPNLTFSTLTVSNMSPEDSSIYLCSVEGTSGDIQETQYFGPGTRLLVL.

This clone was found once. The V gene is TRBV5-1, the J gene TRBJ1-1, with D uncertain. Trimming shortened V by 4 bases and J by 0 bases, and 19 bases separated the two germline ends. The germline CDR1 and CDR2 sequences are SGHRS and YFSETQ. The CDR3 covers 17 residues. CDR3 amino acids: CASSELGTLPLNTEAFF. CDR3 nucleotides: TGCGCCAGCAGCGAATTGGGCACGTTGCCCTTGAACACTGAAGCTTTCTTT.

J is TRBJ2-2 and V is TRBV19; D remains unclear. This CDR3 has 14 residues. CDR1 is LNHDA, CDR2 SQIVND, per germline (reference sequence). The V gene lost 3 bases and the J gene lost 5 bases, with 10 bases spanning the gap. In nucleotides, the CDR3 is TGTGCCAGTAGTATTCTATTATTGACCGGGGAGCTGTTTTTT. Translated: CASSILLLTGELFF.

J is TRBJ1-1 and V is TRBV20-1; D is unclear. This CDR3 region has 11 residues. Trimming stripped 5 bases from V and 0 bases from J, with 4 bases between. Germline CDR1 and CDR2: DFQATT and SNEGSKA (reference sequence). CDR3 sequence: CSALVNTEAFF. CDR3 bases: TGCAGTGCTCTCGTGAACACTGAAGCTTTCTTT.